This TCR beta chain was observed in a study of cytomegalovirus exposure and HLA in healthy donors. General study points: Sequencing depth across donors, presence/absence analyses assumed, was roughly uniform. The CMV antigen specificity of a few CMV-associated chains was confirmed through in vitro analysis.

PCR was performed using 60 Vbeta and 13 Jbeta primers. Only in-frame clones appear in the TCRdb table, and some are missing; sequencing was by immunoSEQ multiplex PCR. The sample carries about 170,000 clones, under 90% recorded once. Comment on this clone: The target antigen is unknown.

Germline V gene data show CDR1 as SEHNR and CDR2 as FQNEAQ (reference sequence). Trimming stripped 5 bases from V and 3 bases from J, with 29 bases between. The CDR3 consists of 19 residues. The chain joins TRBV7-9 to TRBJ2-7; TRBD1 is a possible D gene (6 bases). This TCR came from a male donor in good health and CMV-seronegative. Sequenced sample: PBMCs. The CDR3 sequence is CASSPQLVTPGTRDYEQYF. The CDR3 nucleotides read TGTGCCAGCAGCCCTCAATTAGTAACTCCCGGGACAAGAGACTACGAGCAGTACTTC.